This T cell receptor beta chain was sequenced in a study of blood T cell repertoires in COVID-19. Whole-study context: Samples representing acute and convalescent COVID-19 were sourced from the United States, Italy and Spain.

In the original processing: The assay estimated nucleated cells by amplifying reference gene primers. The assay was immunoSEQ multiplex PCR, and TCRdb's table has in-frame clones only and misses some. The V and J calls and the clone size are those of that table, but D and trimming were determined from the DNA. The sample lists a few hundred thousand clones, less than 90% occurring once. Trimming took 5 bases from V and 8 from J, leaving 12 bases between them. CDR3 length equals 12 residues. Input material: peripheral blood. The source is a man between 60 and 75 years old who had recovered from COVID-19. The V call is TRBV12-3 or TRBV12-4, the J call TRBJ1-2; tentatively, D is TRBD1 (6 bases). The CDR3 nucleotides read TGTGCCAGCAGTAAGACAGGTTTCGGCTACACCTTC. It codes for CASSKTGFGYTF.